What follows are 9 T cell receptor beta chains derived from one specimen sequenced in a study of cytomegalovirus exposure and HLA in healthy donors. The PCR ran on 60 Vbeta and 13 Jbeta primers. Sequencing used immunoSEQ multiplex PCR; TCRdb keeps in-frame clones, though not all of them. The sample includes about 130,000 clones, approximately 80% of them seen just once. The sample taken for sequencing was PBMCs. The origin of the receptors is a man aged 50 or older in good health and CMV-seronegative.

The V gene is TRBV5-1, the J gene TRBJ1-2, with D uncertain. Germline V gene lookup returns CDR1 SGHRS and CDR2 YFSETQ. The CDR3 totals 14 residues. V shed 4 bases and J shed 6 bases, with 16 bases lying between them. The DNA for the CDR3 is TGCGCCAGCAGCCGAGGTGTTGGGGAGGATGGCTACACCTTC. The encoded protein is CASSRGVGEDGYTF.

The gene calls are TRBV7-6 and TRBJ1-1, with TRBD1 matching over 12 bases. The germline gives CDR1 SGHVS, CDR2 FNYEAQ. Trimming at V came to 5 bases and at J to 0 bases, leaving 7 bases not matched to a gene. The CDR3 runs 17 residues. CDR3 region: CASSQGTGGWMNTEAFF. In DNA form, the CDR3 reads TGTGCCAGCAGCCAAGGGACAGGGGGCTGGATGAACACTGAAGCTTTCTTT.

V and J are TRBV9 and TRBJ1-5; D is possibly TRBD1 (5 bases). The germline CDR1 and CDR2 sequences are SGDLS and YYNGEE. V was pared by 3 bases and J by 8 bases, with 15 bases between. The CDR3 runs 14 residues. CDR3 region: CASSEGPGEEPQHF. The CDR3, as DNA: TGTGCCAGCAGCGAGGGACCGGGGGAAGAGCCCCAGCATTTT.

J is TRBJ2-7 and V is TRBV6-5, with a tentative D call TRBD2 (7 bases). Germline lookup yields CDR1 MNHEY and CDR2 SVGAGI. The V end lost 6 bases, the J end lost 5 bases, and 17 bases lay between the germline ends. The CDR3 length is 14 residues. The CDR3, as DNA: TGTGCCAGCAGACAGAGGGGGGGAAGCCACGAGCAGTACGTC. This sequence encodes CASRQRGGSHEQYV.

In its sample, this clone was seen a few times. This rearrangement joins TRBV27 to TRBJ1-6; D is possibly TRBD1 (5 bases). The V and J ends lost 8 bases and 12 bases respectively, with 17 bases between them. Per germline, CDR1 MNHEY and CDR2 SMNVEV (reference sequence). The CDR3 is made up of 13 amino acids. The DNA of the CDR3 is TGTGCCAGCGCCTTTAGGTTAGGGGAACCCCTCCACTTT. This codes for CASAFRLGEPLHF.

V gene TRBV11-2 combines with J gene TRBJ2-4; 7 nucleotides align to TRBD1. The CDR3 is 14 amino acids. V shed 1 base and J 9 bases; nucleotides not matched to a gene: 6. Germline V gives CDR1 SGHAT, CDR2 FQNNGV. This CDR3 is CASSLVTGYRIQYF. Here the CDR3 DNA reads TGTGCCAGCAGCTTAGTGACAGGGTATCGCATTCAGTACTTC.

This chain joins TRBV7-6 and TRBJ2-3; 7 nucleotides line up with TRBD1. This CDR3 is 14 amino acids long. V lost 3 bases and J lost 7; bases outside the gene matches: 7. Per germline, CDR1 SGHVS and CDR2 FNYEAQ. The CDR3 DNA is TGTGCCAGCAGCTTGGACAGGATCCGGCATACGCAGTATTTT. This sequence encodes CASSLDRIRHTQYF. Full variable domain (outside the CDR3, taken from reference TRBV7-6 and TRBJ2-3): GAGVSQSPRYKVTKRGQDVALRCDPISGHVSLYWYRQALGQGPEFLTYFNYEAQQDKSGLPNDRFSAERPEGSISTLTIQRTEQRDSAMYRCASSLDRIRHTQYFGPGTRLTVL.

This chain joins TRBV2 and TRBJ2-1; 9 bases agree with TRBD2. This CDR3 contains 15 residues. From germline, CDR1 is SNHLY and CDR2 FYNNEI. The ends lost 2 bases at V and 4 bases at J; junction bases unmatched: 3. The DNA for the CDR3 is TGTGCCAGCAGTGAAAGTAGCGGGGGATACAATGAGCAGTTCTTC. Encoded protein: CASSESSGGYNEQFF.

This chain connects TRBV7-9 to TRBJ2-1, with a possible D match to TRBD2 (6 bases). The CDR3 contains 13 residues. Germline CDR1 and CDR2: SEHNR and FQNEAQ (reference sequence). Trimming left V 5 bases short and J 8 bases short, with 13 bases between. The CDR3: CASSATSSHEQFF. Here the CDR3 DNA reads TGTGCCAGCAGCGCTACTAGCAGCCATGAGCAGTTCTTC.